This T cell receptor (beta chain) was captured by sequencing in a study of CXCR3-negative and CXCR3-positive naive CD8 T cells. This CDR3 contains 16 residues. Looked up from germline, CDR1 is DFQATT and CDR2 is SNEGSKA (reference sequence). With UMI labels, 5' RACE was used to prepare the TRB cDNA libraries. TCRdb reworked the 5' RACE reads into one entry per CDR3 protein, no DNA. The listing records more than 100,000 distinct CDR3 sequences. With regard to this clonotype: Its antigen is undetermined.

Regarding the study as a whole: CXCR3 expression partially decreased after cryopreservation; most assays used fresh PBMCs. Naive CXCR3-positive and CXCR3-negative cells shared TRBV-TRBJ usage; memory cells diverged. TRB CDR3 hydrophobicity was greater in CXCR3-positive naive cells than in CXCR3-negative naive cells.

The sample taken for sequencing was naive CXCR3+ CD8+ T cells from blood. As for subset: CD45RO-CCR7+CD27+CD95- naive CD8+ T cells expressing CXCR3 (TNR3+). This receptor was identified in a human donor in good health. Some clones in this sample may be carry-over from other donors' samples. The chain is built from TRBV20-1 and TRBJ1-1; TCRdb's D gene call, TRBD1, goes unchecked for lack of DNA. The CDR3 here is CSARVQGPTGNTEAFF.